The next 6 T cell receptor beta chains were all read from a single sample in a study of shared clonotypes between healthy human individuals (dated by TCRdb to 2020 to 2021). The library was produced with the immunoSEQ multiplex PCR assay. TCRdb re-hosts the immuneACCESS table, in-frame sequences only. Its copies lack some clones; in the studies checked, an unresolved V gene accounts for under half of them, and the cause for the rest is not known. The sample data list some 2,500,000 clones, and 85% to 95% of these were observed just once. Jointly, the top ten make up 0.37% of the sample. Sequenced material: naive CD4+ T cells from PBMCs. The cell subset or site label of this sample denotes: CD45RA+ positively selected. Receptors were obtained from a young man in good health. Some clones in this sample may be carry-over from other donors' samples.

Only a few counts were recorded for this clone. This rearrangement joins TRBV25-1 to TRBJ1-1, with no clear D. With 1 base removed from V and 3 bases from J, the gap between germline ends came to 12 bases. This CDR3 has 15 amino acids. Germline CDR1 reads MGHDK; CDR2 reads SYGVNS. CDR3 protein: CASSESGVVDTEAFF. CDR3 DNA: TGTGCCAGCAGTGAATCCGGGGTTGTGGACACTGAAGCTTTCTTT.

The CDR3 region is CASSELQTLSFYGYTF. The CDR3 DNA is TGTGCCAGCAGTGAACTTCAAACCCTTTCTTTCTATGGCTACACCTTC. The chain is built from TRBV6-1 and TRBJ1-2; no clear D. Germline CDR1 MNHNS, CDR2 SASEGT. V gave up 2 bases and J gave up 4 bases, with 17 bases separating them. The CDR3 totals 16 residues.

As concerns this clone: Other nucleotide sequences in the sample specify the same CDR3. The J gene is TRBJ2-5, the V gene TRBV5-1; D is perhaps TRBD1 (5 bases). Germline CDR1 and CDR2: SGHRS and YFSETQ. The CDR3 is made up of 14 amino acids. V was cut by 4 bases and J by 2 bases, with 12 bases left in between. Here the CDR3 reads CASSQGEGQETQYF. For the CDR3, the DNA is TGCGCCAGCAGCCAAGGGGAAGGGCAAGAGACCCAGTACTTC.

The J gene is TRBJ1-2, the V gene TRBV2, with D unresolved. The CDR3 length is 14 residues. Germline CDR1 and CDR2: SNHLY and FYNNEI. V was pared by 6 bases and J by 3 bases, with 14 bases between. The CDR3 bases are TGTGCCAGCAGGAGACAAGGTGGGGACTATGGCTACACCTTC. This sequence encodes CASRRQGGDYGYTF.

The gene calls are TRBV7-2 and TRBJ2-3; 9 bases agree with TRBD1. Unmatched junction bases numbered 5, after V lost 7 bases and J lost 3 bases. CDR3 size: 14 residues. Germline CDR1 is SGHTA and CDR2 is FQGNSA. CDR3 DNA: TGTGCCAGCACCGTCGGACAGGGGACAGATACGCAGTATTTT. Amino acid sequence: CASTVGQGTDTQYF.

Worth noting for this clone: One end of the junction does not line up with germline, which may come from a read error. The chain has TRBV11-2 and TRBJ2-3; D remains unclear. The CDR3 sequence is 11 residues long. Germline values: CDR1 SGHAT, CDR2 FQNNGV. CDR3 sequence (DNA): TGTGCCAGCAGCCACGGACCCTCTTGGGATTTT. This sequence encodes CASSHGPSWDF.